This T cell receptor beta chain was documented in a study of shared clonotypes between healthy human individuals. Background on the study: There were three CD4 naive, three CD4 memory, two CD8 naive and one CD8 memory plates per donor.

The naive CD8 subset, CD45RO-negative cells positively selected for CCR7, excluded terminally differentiated effector memory CD45RA+ cells. Measured with immunoSEQ multiplex PCR; TCRdb has only the in-frame clones, and not every one. In the table there are around 1.9 million clones, 93% of which are singletons. The CDR3 covers 16 residues. Germline V gene data show CDR1 as SEHNR and CDR2 as FQNEAQ (reference sequence). The V gene end was trimmed by 4 bases and the J gene end by 0 bases; junction bases not matched to a gene: 8. The specimen sequenced was naive CD8+ T cells from PBMCs. The receptor was derived from a man aged 18 to 35 in good health. Some clones in this sample may be carry-over from other donors' samples. The rearrangement links TRBV7-9 to TRBJ1-1; 7 bases are shared with TRBD1. The CDR3 DNA follows: TGTGCCAGCAGCTCCCAGGGGGGGAATCTGAACACTGAAGCTTTCTTT. Residues: CASSSQGGNLNTEAFF.